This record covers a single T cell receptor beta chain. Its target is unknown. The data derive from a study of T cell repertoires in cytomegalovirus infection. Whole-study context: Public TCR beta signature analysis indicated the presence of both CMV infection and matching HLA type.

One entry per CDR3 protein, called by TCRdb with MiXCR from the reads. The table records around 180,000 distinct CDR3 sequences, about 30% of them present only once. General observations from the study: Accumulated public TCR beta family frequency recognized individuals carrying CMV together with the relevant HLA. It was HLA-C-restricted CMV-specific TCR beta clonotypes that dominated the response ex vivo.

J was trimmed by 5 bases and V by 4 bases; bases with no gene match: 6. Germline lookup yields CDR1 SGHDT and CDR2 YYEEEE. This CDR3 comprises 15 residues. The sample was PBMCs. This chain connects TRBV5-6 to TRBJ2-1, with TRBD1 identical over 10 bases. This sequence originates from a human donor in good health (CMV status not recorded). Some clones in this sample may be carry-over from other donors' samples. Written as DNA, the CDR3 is TGTGCCAGCAGCCCCGGGACAGGGGACAACAATGAGCAGTTCTTC. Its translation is CASSPGTGDNNEQFF.